This paragraph reports one T cell receptor beta chain. Its antigen is unknown. From germline, CDR1 is MNHNY and CDR2 SVGAGI (reference sequence). The V end was cut by 0 bases, the J end by 10 bases, with 10 bases between. CDR3 length equals 14 residues. All the people who gave samples were healthy bone marrow donors. The data were taken from a study of cytomegalovirus exposure and HLA in healthy donors. Study-wide findings and caveats: Most TCR sequences were rare, but some public TCRs occurred in many donors. Accurate predictions that matched the HLA-A and HLA-B alleles of most subjects were reportedly made from TCR beta sequences.

Amplification used 60 Vbeta primers and 13 Jbeta primers. Profiled with immunoSEQ multiplex PCR; TCRdb holds only in-frame clones, not every one. The sample lists over 65,000 clones, about 81% seen once, with approximately 7% in the top ten. Sequencing input: PBMCs. This TCR was recovered from a human donor in good health. The gene calls are TRBV6-6 and TRBJ1-6; weak D call: TRBD1 (6 bases). CDR3 amino acids: CASSYSTGQSPLHF. CDR3 DNA sequence: TGTGCCAGCAGTTACTCGACGGGACAATCACCCCTCCACTTT.